Below are 5 T cell receptor beta chains sequenced from a single sample in a study of tumor-infiltrating lymphocytes in oesophageal squamous cell carcinoma (TCRdb year 2016). Receptors were amplified or captured by PCR. Instrument on record: Illumina HiSeq 2000. TCRdb reprocessed the public reads (quality trimming at Q25 with fastp, clone calling with MiXCR) and kept in-frame beta chains. Duplicate CDR3 protein sequences are folded into a single record with the most common DNA and genes. The sample records tens of thousands of distinct CDR3 sequences, under 50% of which are singletons. 23% of the sample is taken by the ten largest. Specimen: esophageal tumor tissue. Receptors were obtained from a male donor with esophageal squamous cell carcinoma.

The rearrangement uses TRBV11-2 and TRBJ2-2; D possibly corresponds to TRBD1 (6 bases). Trimming shortened V by 0 bases and J by 8 bases, and 16 bases separated the two germline ends. CDR1 SGHAT and CDR2 FQNNGV come from the germline V gene. The CDR3 is 16 amino acids. The CDR3 DNA reads as TGTGCCAGCAGCTTAGATCTGGCGGTCAGGGGTGGGGAGCTGTTTTTT. This gives the protein CASSLDLAVRGGELFF. The full variable domain, in which reference TRBV11-2 and TRBJ2-2 provide the parts outside the CDR3, is EAGVAQSPRYKIIEKRQSVAFWCNPISGHATLYWYQQILGQGPKLLIQFQNNGVVDDSQLPKDRFSAERLKGVDSTLKIQPAKLEDSAVYLCASSLDLAVRGGELFFGEGSRLTVL.

This clonotype was observed many times. The CDR3 does not end in the conserved phenylalanine or tryptophan, so this is likely a read error. Because the CDR3's place on the DNA is in doubt, the DNA is left out and the CDR3 is given as listed by TCRdb. This sequence joins TRBV7-2 and TRBJ2-1; the table names TRBD2, a call not compared with the DNA. The CDR3 region is 14 residues in length, termini included. In germline, CDR1 is SGHTA, CDR2 FQGNSA. Here the CDR3 reads CASSPGLYGYTFGS.

This clonotype has just a few counts. The chain carries TRBV14 and TRBJ1-4; tentative D call: TRBD1 (6 bases). The CDR3 is 14 amino acids. V shed 1 base and J shed 12 bases, with 15 bases lying between them. Germline values: CDR1 SGHDN, CDR2 FVKESK. CDR3 DNA: TGTGCCAGCAGCCAAGCCCGCGGGGGGCGCGAACTGTTTTTT. The encoded protein is CASSQARGGRELFF.

This clonotype was detected only a few times. V is TRBV7-2 and J is TRBJ2-1; 11 nucleotides align to TRBD2. The germline gives CDR1 SGHTA, CDR2 FQGNSA. With V trimmed by 0 bases and J by 3 bases, 1 base remained unmatched. There are 16 residues in the CDR3. In nucleotides, the CDR3 is TGTGCCAGCAGCTTAGCTAGCGGGAGGGACTACAATGAGCAGTTCTTC. It specifies CASSLASGRDYNEQFF.

The chain has TRBV5-1 and TRBJ2-2; 11 bases fit TRBD2. Unmatched junction bases numbered 9, after V lost 4 bases and J lost 7 bases. The CDR3 sequence is 16 residues long. Germline V CDR1 and CDR2: SGHRS, YFSETQ. The CDR3, as DNA: TGCGCCAGCAGCGTAGCGGGAGGGTTCTCCGGCGGGGAGCTGTTTTTT. This translates into CASSVAGGFSGGELFF.